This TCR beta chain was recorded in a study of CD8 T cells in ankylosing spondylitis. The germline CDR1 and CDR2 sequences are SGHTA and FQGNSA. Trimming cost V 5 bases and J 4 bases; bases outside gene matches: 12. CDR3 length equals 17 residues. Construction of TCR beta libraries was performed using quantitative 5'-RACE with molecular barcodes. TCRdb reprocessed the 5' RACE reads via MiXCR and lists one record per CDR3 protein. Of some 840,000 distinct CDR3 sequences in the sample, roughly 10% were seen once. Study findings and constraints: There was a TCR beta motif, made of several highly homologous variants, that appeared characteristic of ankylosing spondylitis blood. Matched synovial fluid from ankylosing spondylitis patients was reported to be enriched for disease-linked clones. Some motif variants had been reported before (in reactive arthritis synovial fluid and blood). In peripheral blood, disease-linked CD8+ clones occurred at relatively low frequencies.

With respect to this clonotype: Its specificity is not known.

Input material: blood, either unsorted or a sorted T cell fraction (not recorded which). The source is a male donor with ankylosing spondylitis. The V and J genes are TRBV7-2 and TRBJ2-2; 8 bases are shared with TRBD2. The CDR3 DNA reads TGTGCCAGCAGCCAATTTCGGGCGGGAGGAGGCACCGGGGAGCTGTTTTTT. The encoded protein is CASSQFRAGGGTGELFF.